The following is a T cell receptor (beta chain) sequence with its context. The record originates from a study of control samples from healthy donors and cancer patients. Trimming removed 4 bases at V and 0 bases at J, with 12 bases between. The length of the CDR3 is 15 residues. Germline CDR1 reads MGHRA; CDR2 reads YSYEKL. Assay: immunoSEQ multiplex PCR; the TCRdb copy retains only in-frame clones and omits some. Among 95,000 to 150,000 clones, approximately 88% were seen once, and the ten largest hold 3.4%. The clonotype was recovered from a man aged 40-49 years in good health. Sequences were obtained from blood. V and J are TRBV4-1 and TRBJ1-1; D remains ambiguous. The CDR3: CASSPTETMNTEAFF. In DNA form, the CDR3 reads TGCGCCAGCAGCCCTACTGAGACAATGAACACTGAAGCTTTCTTT.